This TCR beta chain came from a study of blood T cell repertoires in COVID-19. Sequenced by immunoSEQ multiplex PCR; TCRdb stores in-frame clones only, minus some. The table lists fewer than 450,000 clones, around 89% of them singletons. Germline CDR1 reads ENHRY; CDR2 reads SYGVKD. The CDR3 length is 14 residues. The V end was cut by 2 bases, the J end by 5 bases, with 10 bases between. This receptor was obtained from a woman aged 50 to 65 with COVID-19, enrolled during active disease. The sequencing sample was made of peripheral blood. This chain connects TRBV10-3 to TRBJ1-5; tentative D call: TRBD1 (5 bases). As DNA, the CDR3 is TGTGCCATCAGTGAGGGAGACAGAGATCAGCCCCAGCATTTT. Protein: CAISEGDRDQPQHF.